These 7 T cell receptor beta chains share one sample of origin, sequenced in a study of T cells in Graves' hyperthyroidism and ophthalmopathy. From RNA transcripts, TCR beta CDR3 regions were amplified. The HTBI primer set drove a first-round RT-PCR of the TCR CDR3. TCRdb processed the multiplex PCR reads anew with MiXCR; each CDR3 protein has one entry. The sample records 300,000 or so distinct CDR3 sequences, around 17% being singletons. The sample comprised blood. The receptors derive from a man aged 25 to 45 with Graves' hyperthyroidism.

At least ten counts were recorded for this clonotype. This rearrangement joins TRBV24-1 to TRBJ2-1, with TRBD2 matching over 10 bases. The germline V gene encodes CDR1 KGHDR and CDR2 SFDVKD. The CDR3 loop spans 16 amino acids. The ends lost 3 bases at V and 7 bases at J; junction bases unmatched: 8. The CDR3: CATSDPPSGRVNEQFF. Here the CDR3 DNA reads TGTGCCACCAGTGATCCCCCGAGCGGGAGGGTAAATGAGCAGTTCTTC.

This clonotype was observed a handful of times. The chain employs TRBV5-1 and TRBJ2-7, with D perhaps assigned TRBD1 or TRBD2 (5 bases each). Germline CDR1 reads SGHRS; CDR2 reads YFSETQ. Trimming took off 4 bases at V and 7 bases at J, with 18 bases between the two ends. This CDR3 comprises 14 residues. As DNA, the CDR3 is TGCGCCAGCAGCACGGGACCGATGGCGGAGGAGCAGTACTTC. This sequence encodes CASSTGPMAEEQYF.

This clonotype was seen ten or more times. This chain links TRBV30 with TRBJ2-7; D is unclear. V was trimmed by 5 bases and J by 2 bases, leaving 13 bases between them. CDR3 length: 13 residues. In germline, CDR1 is GTSNPN, CDR2 SVGIG (reference sequence). The CDR3 region is CAWEWRNTYEQYF. CDR3 bases: TGTGCCTGGGAATGGCGGAACACCTACGAGCAGTACTTC.

The rearrangement links TRBV6-5 to TRBJ1-1; no clear D gene. CDR1 MNHEY and CDR2 SVGAGI come from the germline V gene. With 2 bases removed from V and 3 bases from J, the gap between germline ends came to 10 bases. This CDR3 comprises 14 residues. The CDR3 is CASSYRWGDTEAFF. CDR3 coding DNA: TGTGCCAGCAGTTACCGCTGGGGAGACACTGAAGCTTTCTTT.

This clonotype has a handful of counts. The chain employs TRBV9 and TRBJ2-7; D remains unclear. The ends were cut back, 4 bases at V and 2 bases at J, with 13 bases in the middle. The CDR3 sequence is 14 residues long. The germline V gene has CDR1 SGDLS and CDR2 YYNGEE. The CDR3 reads CASSSDTGPYEQYF. In DNA, the CDR3 is TGTGCCAGCAGCTCAGACACTGGGCCCTACGAGCAGTACTTC.

This clonotype turned up a few times. The V and J genes are TRBV19 and TRBJ1-2, with D possibly matching TRBD1 (5 bases). Germline V gene data show CDR1 as LNHDA and CDR2 as SQIVND (reference sequence). V lost 5 bases, J lost 7 bases, and 20 bases lay in between. This CDR3 is 15 amino acids long. Written as DNA, the CDR3 is TGTGCCAGTAGTTCAACGGGACCTTGGGCTAGTGGCTACACCTTC. It translates to CASSSTGPWASGYTF. Full variable domain (outside the CDR3, taken from reference TRBV19 and TRBJ1-2): DGGITQSPKYLFRKEGQNVTLSCEQNLNHDAMYWYRQDPGQGLRLIYYSQIVNDFQKGDIAEGYSVSREKKESFPLTVTSAQKNPTAFYLCASSSTGPWASGYTFGSGTRLTVV.

This clonotype occurred many times. J is TRBJ1-1 and V is TRBV12-3 or TRBV12-4; D not certain. V lost 7 bases to trimming and J lost 1 base, with 10 bases between them. There are 13 residues in the CDR3. CDR3 sequence (DNA): TGTGCCAGCATCCTAGGGTGGAACACTGAAGCTTTCTTT. This sequence encodes CASILGWNTEAFF.